This T cell receptor beta chain was captured in a study of T cell responses to AZD1222 COVID-19 vaccine. Libraries were prepared by immunoSEQ multiplex PCR; TCRdb keeps only in-frame clonotypes and omits some of them. The sample records 100,000 to 150,000 clones, about 91% being singletons. This CDR3 region has 16 residues. Deletions cut 0 bases from V and 7 bases from J, with 17 bases between. CDR1 SGDLS and CDR2 YYNGEE come from the germline V gene. Turning to this clone: Its specificity is not known.

Pooled together were second doses at about 4 or about 12 weeks. General study points: Clonal diversity was possibly underestimated; the donors were predominantly white British and more often female.

This TCR was recovered from an adult who received the AZD1222 COVID-19 vaccine. V usage is TRBV9 and J usage is TRBJ2-1, with D tentatively TRBD1 (6 bases). This sample comprised peripheral blood, obtained 28 days after the second AZD1222 dose. CDR3 coding DNA: TGTGCCAGCAGCGTAGAGAGGACTCAAAGGGGGAATGAGCAGTTCTTC. Its protein product is CASSVERTQRGNEQFF. The full variable domain, rest sourced from reference TRBV9 and TRBJ2-1, is DSGVTQTPKHLITATGQRVTLRCSPRSGDLSVYWYQQSLDQGLQFLIQYYNGEERAKGNILERFSAQQFPDLHSELNLSSLELGDSALYFCASSVERTQRGNEQFFGPGTRLTVL.